The rows below give T cell receptor beta chains drawn from one sample of a study of PD-L1 blockade in urothelial cancer. TCRdb's table, derived via immunoSEQ multiplex PCR, lists solely in-frame clones and lacks some. The sample has around 120,000 clones; around 89% are singletons. Here the sequenced sample was PBMCs, taken around atezolizumab (anti-PD-L1) treatment. All receptors derive from a man between 60 and 75 years old with urothelial cancer. CDR3s include the opening cysteine and the closing phenylalanine or tryptophan. The order of the fields is V gene, clone size, J gene, CDR3 length, D gene, CDR3 protein, CDR3 DNA. The D gene is left open where the match is weak. For some rows the clone size is stated as once, few or many, or as a class when expanded; others skip it.

v_call: TRBV27
clone_size: .
j_call: TRBJ1-1
cdr3_length: 15
d_call: .
cdr3_aa: CASRFPQGKGTEAFF
cdr3_nt: TGTGCCAGCAGATTCCCCCAGGGGAAGGGCACTGAAGCTTTCTTT

v_call: TRBV5-4
clone_size: .
j_call: TRBJ2-1
cdr3_length: 13
d_call: .
cdr3_aa: CASSLGQYNEQFF
cdr3_nt: TGTGCCAGCAGCTTGGGCCAGTACAATGAGCAGTTCTTC

v_call: TRBV4-1
clone_size: .
j_call: TRBJ2-7
cdr3_length: 17
d_call: TRBD2
cdr3_aa: CASSPGLAGGLSYEQYF
cdr3_nt: TGCGCCAGCAGCCCCGGACTAGCGGGGGGTCTCTCCTACGAGCAGTACTTC

v_call: TRBV5-8
clone_size: .
j_call: TRBJ1-5
cdr3_length: 15
d_call: TRBD1
cdr3_aa: CASSSGQGDVQPQHF
cdr3_nt: TGTGCCAGCAGCTCGGGACAGGGGGATGTGCAGCCCCAGCATTTT

v_call: TRBV10-3
clone_size: .
j_call: TRBJ1-1
cdr3_length: 13
d_call: .
cdr3_aa: CAIRDSPNTEAFF
cdr3_nt: TGTGCCATCAGGGACAGTCCGAACACTGAAGCTTTCTTT

v_call: TRBV7-9
clone_size: .
j_call: TRBJ2-7
cdr3_length: 12
d_call: .
cdr3_aa: CASSSLGSEQYF
cdr3_nt: TGTGCCAGCAGCTCACTAGGTTCCGAGCAGTACTTC

v_call: TRBV4-2
clone_size: .
j_call: TRBJ2-7
cdr3_length: 16
d_call: TRBD1
cdr3_aa: CASSQGTDRGPYEQYF
cdr3_nt: TGTGCCAGCAGCCAAGGGACCGACAGGGGGCCCTACGAGCAGTACTTC

v_call: TRBV28
clone_size: .
j_call: TRBJ1-1
cdr3_length: 14
d_call: TRBD1
cdr3_aa: CASSLTGVVPEAFF
cdr3_nt: TGTGCCAGCAGCCTGACAGGGGTAGTACCTGAAGCTTTCTTT

v_call: TRBV7-2
clone_size: .
j_call: TRBJ2-1
cdr3_length: 10
d_call: .
cdr3_aa: CASSQNEQFF
cdr3_nt: TGTGCCAGCAGCCAAAATGAGCAGTTCTTC

v_call: TRBV19
clone_size: .
j_call: TRBJ2-3
cdr3_length: 16
d_call: TRBD2
cdr3_aa: CASSPNAGALGDTQYF
cdr3_nt: TGTGCCAGTAGCCCTAACGCGGGAGCGCTGGGGGATACGCAGTATTTT

v_call: TRBV7-3
clone_size: .
j_call: TRBJ2-2
cdr3_length: 19
d_call: TRBD2
cdr3_aa: CASSFSSGGGGANTGELFF
cdr3_nt: TGTGCCAGCAGCTTCTCATCGGGTGGCGGGGGGGCGAACACCGGGGAGCTGTTTTTT

v_call: TRBV19
clone_size: once
j_call: TRBJ2-6
cdr3_length: 17
d_call: .
cdr3_aa: CASMAGASRSGANVLTF
cdr3_nt: TGTGCCAGCATGGCAGGGGCCTCCCGCTCTGGGGCCAACGTCCTGACTTTC

v_call: TRBV11-2
clone_size: .
j_call: TRBJ2-4
cdr3_length: 13
d_call: TRBD1
cdr3_aa: CASRSSGTGAWYF
cdr3_nt: TGTGCCAGCAGATCATCCGGGACAGGGGCCTGGTACTTC

v_call: TRBV11-3
clone_size: .
j_call: TRBJ2-7
cdr3_length: 11
d_call: .
cdr3_aa: CASSPGYEQYF
cdr3_nt: TGTGCCAGCAGCCCGGGGTACGAGCAGTACTTC

v_call: TRBV5-1
clone_size: .
j_call: TRBJ2-3
cdr3_length: 14
d_call: .
cdr3_aa: CASSYGGPEDTQYF
cdr3_nt: TGCGCCAGCAGCTACGGGGGGCCGGAAGATACGCAGTATTTT

v_call: TRBV25-1
clone_size: .
j_call: TRBJ1-5
cdr3_length: 15
d_call: .
cdr3_aa: CASSEHRTSNQPQHF
cdr3_nt: TGTGCCAGCAGTGAACACAGGACGAGCAATCAGCCCCAGCATTTT

v_call: TRBV18
clone_size: .
j_call: TRBJ1-4
cdr3_length: 14
d_call: .
cdr3_aa: CASSPTGLGEKLFF
cdr3_nt: TGTGCCAGCTCACCCACGGGGTTGGGTGAAAAACTGTTTTTT

v_call: TRBV5-6
clone_size: few
j_call: TRBJ1-5
cdr3_length: 16
d_call: .
cdr3_aa: CASSMGQGDSNQPQHF
cdr3_nt: TGTGCCAGCAGCATGGGGCAGGGCGATAGCAATCAGCCCCAGCATTTT

v_call: TRBV28
clone_size: .
j_call: TRBJ1-1
cdr3_length: 12
d_call: .
cdr3_aa: CASSLSTKEAFF
cdr3_nt: TGTGCCAGCAGTTTAAGTACAAAAGAAGCTTTCTTT

v_call: TRBV5-1
clone_size: .
j_call: TRBJ1-1
cdr3_length: 14
d_call: TRBD1
cdr3_aa: CASSKGQGFPEAFF
cdr3_nt: TGCGCCAGCAGCAAGGGACAGGGTTTCCCTGAAGCTTTCTTT

v_call: TRBV28
clone_size: few
j_call: TRBJ1-4
cdr3_length: 12
d_call: .
cdr3_aa: CASTSGDEKLFF
cdr3_nt: TGTGCCAGCACCTCGGGGGACGAAAAACTGTTTTTT

v_call: TRBV5-1
clone_size: .
j_call: TRBJ2-3
cdr3_length: 14
d_call: .
cdr3_aa: CASSGGDYTDTQYF
cdr3_nt: TGCGCCAGCAGCGGCGGGGATTACACAGATACGCAGTATTTT

v_call: TRBV6-5
clone_size: .
j_call: TRBJ2-1
cdr3_length: 16
d_call: TRBD1
cdr3_aa: CASSYSGTGAYNEQFF
cdr3_nt: TGTGCCAGCAGTTACTCTGGGACAGGGGCATACAATGAGCAGTTCTTC

v_call: TRBV25-1
clone_size: few
j_call: TRBJ1-5
cdr3_length: 13
d_call: TRBD1
cdr3_aa: CASSQGGNQPQHF
cdr3_nt: TGTGCCAGCAGTCAGGGGGGCAATCAGCCCCAGCATTTT

v_call: TRBV27
clone_size: .
j_call: TRBJ2-1
cdr3_length: 15
d_call: TRBD2
cdr3_aa: CASNLAGGPYNEQFF
cdr3_nt: TGTGCCAGCAACCTAGCGGGAGGCCCCTACAATGAGCAGTTCTTC

v_call: TRBV5-6
clone_size: .
j_call: TRBJ2-5
cdr3_length: 14
d_call: TRBD2
cdr3_aa: CASSLGAGEETQYF
cdr3_nt: TGTGCCAGCAGCTTAGGGGCGGGAGAAGAGACCCAGTACTTC

v_call: TRBV6-1
clone_size: .
j_call: TRBJ1-5
cdr3_length: 16
d_call: TRBD1
cdr3_aa: CASSESTGGGNQPQHF
cdr3_nt: TGTGCCAGCAGTGAATCAACAGGGGGCGGCAATCAGCCCCAGCATTTT

v_call: TRBV5-1
clone_size: .
j_call: TRBJ2-1
cdr3_length: 18
d_call: TRBD2
cdr3_aa: CASSWGTSGSSSYNEQFF
cdr3_nt: TGCGCCAGCAGCTGGGGGACTAGCGGTTCGAGCTCCTACAATGAGCAGTTCTTC

v_call: TRBV9
clone_size: .
j_call: TRBJ1-4
cdr3_length: 15
d_call: TRBD1
cdr3_aa: CASSGRGQGTEKLFF
cdr3_nt: TGTGCCAGCAGCGGGAGGGGACAGGGGACTGAAAAACTGTTTTTT

v_call: TRBV27
clone_size: .
j_call: TRBJ2-5
cdr3_length: 14
d_call: .
cdr3_aa: CASSSRGGRETQYF
cdr3_nt: TGTGCCAGCAGTTCGAGGGGGGGCCGGGAGACCCAGTACTTC

v_call: TRBV14
clone_size: .
j_call: TRBJ2-5
cdr3_length: 13
d_call: .
cdr3_aa: CASRRQGEETQYF
cdr3_nt: TGTGCCAGCAGAAGGCAGGGTGAAGAGACCCAGTACTTC

v_call: TRBV28
clone_size: .
j_call: TRBJ1-1
cdr3_length: 14
d_call: .
cdr3_aa: CASSYQRGGTEAFF
cdr3_nt: TGTGCCAGCAGTTACCAAAGGGGTGGCACTGAAGCTTTCTTT

v_call: TRBV9
clone_size: few
j_call: TRBJ1-5
cdr3_length: 14
d_call: TRBD1
cdr3_aa: CASSVGQGGQPQHF
cdr3_nt: TGTGCCAGCAGCGTAGGACAGGGGGGTCAGCCCCAGCATTTT

v_call: TRBV9
clone_size: many
j_call: TRBJ1-1
cdr3_length: 14
d_call: .
cdr3_aa: CASSVATGFAEAFF
cdr3_nt: TGTGCCAGCAGCGTGGCAACAGGGTTCGCTGAAGCTTTCTTT

v_call: TRBV5-1
clone_size: .
j_call: TRBJ2-5
cdr3_length: 16
d_call: .
cdr3_aa: CASSREPTGVQETQYF
cdr3_nt: TGCGCCAGCAGTAGGGAGCCGACGGGGGTACAAGAGACCCAGTACTTC

v_call: TRBV19
clone_size: .
j_call: TRBJ1-1
cdr3_length: 17
d_call: TRBD1
cdr3_aa: CASSIEKGAQVVTEAFF
cdr3_nt: TGTGCCAGTAGTATAGAAAAGGGGGCCCAGGTTGTCACTGAAGCTTTCTTT

v_call: TRBV4-3
clone_size: .
j_call: TRBJ1-1
cdr3_length: 15
d_call: .
cdr3_aa: CASSQEGRGNTEAFF
cdr3_nt: TGCGCCAGCAGCCAAGAGGGCAGGGGGAACACTGAAGCTTTCTTT

v_call: TRBV27
clone_size: .
j_call: TRBJ1-2
cdr3_length: 15
d_call: .
cdr3_aa: CASSPPWGTTYGYTF
cdr3_nt: TGTGCCAGCAGTCCACCTTGGGGCACTACCTATGGCTACACCTTC

v_call: TRBV5-1
clone_size: .
j_call: TRBJ2-2
cdr3_length: 16
d_call: TRBD1
cdr3_aa: CASSFTGTGFPGELFF
cdr3_nt: TGCGCCAGCAGCTTTACCGGGACAGGGTTTCCCGGGGAGCTGTTTTTT

v_call: TRBV5-1
clone_size: .
j_call: TRBJ1-5
cdr3_length: 15
d_call: .
cdr3_aa: CASSLDMSSNQPQHF
cdr3_nt: TGCGCCAGCAGCTTGGACATGTCGAGCAATCAGCCCCAGCATTTT

v_call: TRBV5-1
clone_size: .
j_call: TRBJ2-3
cdr3_length: 12
d_call: .
cdr3_aa: CASHLRSDTQYF
cdr3_nt: TGCGCCAGCCACCTGAGGTCAGATACGCAGTATTTT

v_call: TRBV6-1
clone_size: .
j_call: TRBJ2-1
cdr3_length: 15
d_call: TRBD2
cdr3_aa: CASSESTSGYNEQFF
cdr3_nt: TGTGCCAGCAGTGAAAGTACTAGCGGATACAATGAGCAGTTCTTC

v_call: TRBV28
clone_size: .
j_call: TRBJ1-5
cdr3_length: 16
d_call: TRBD1
cdr3_aa: CASSPNGQGGNQPQHF
cdr3_nt: TGTGCCAGCAGTCCTAACGGACAGGGGGGGAATCAGCCCCAGCATTTT

v_call: TRBV5-1
clone_size: .
j_call: TRBJ2-7
cdr3_length: 15
d_call: TRBD1
cdr3_aa: CASSNARDSSYEQYF
cdr3_nt: TGCGCCAGCAGCAACGCCAGGGACAGCTCCTACGAGCAGTACTTC

v_call: TRBV6-6
clone_size: .
j_call: TRBJ1-2
cdr3_length: 13
d_call: .
cdr3_aa: CASSYQEVYGYTF
cdr3_nt: TGTGCCAGCAGTTACCAGGAAGTCTATGGCTACACCTTC

v_call: TRBV7-6
clone_size: .
j_call: TRBJ1-3
cdr3_length: 18
d_call: .
cdr3_aa: CASSSTWGTPWRGNTIYF
cdr3_nt: TGTGCCAGCAGCTCGACCTGGGGGACACCCTGGAGGGGAAACACCATATATTTT

v_call: TRBV5-1
clone_size: .
j_call: TRBJ2-1
cdr3_length: 16
d_call: TRBD2
cdr3_aa: CASSLSGGTSYNEQFF
cdr3_nt: TGCGCCAGCAGCTTAAGCGGGGGGACCTCCTACAATGAGCAGTTCTTC

v_call: TRBV6-6
clone_size: .
j_call: TRBJ1-2
cdr3_length: 11
d_call: .
cdr3_aa: CASSGPNGYTF
cdr3_nt: TGTGCCAGCAGTGGCCCCAACGGCTACACCTTC

v_call: TRBV5-4
clone_size: .
j_call: TRBJ2-1
cdr3_length: 15
d_call: .
cdr3_aa: CASSPGTAAYNEQFF
cdr3_nt: TGTGCCAGCAGCCCCGGAACAGCGGCCTACAATGAGCAGTTCTTC

v_call: TRBV30
clone_size: .
j_call: TRBJ1-4
cdr3_length: 14
d_call: TRBD1
cdr3_aa: CAWSESGGGEKLFF
cdr3_nt: TGTGCCTGGAGTGAGTCAGGGGGAGGTGAAAAACTGTTTTTT

v_call: TRBV5-4
clone_size: .
j_call: TRBJ2-3
cdr3_length: 15
d_call: .
cdr3_aa: CASSVAGASGDTQYF
cdr3_nt: TGTGCCAGCAGCGTCGCGGGGGCCTCGGGAGATACGCAGTATTTT

v_call: TRBV5-1
clone_size: .
j_call: TRBJ2-1
cdr3_length: 17
d_call: TRBD2
cdr3_aa: CASSLALAVSSYNEQFF
cdr3_nt: TGCGCCAGCAGCTTGGCACTAGCGGTTAGCTCCTACAATGAGCAGTTCTTC

v_call: TRBV28
clone_size: .
j_call: TRBJ1-1
cdr3_length: 13
d_call: TRBD1
cdr3_aa: CASSSQGAQVAFF
cdr3_nt: TGTGCCAGCAGCTCCCAGGGGGCGCAAGTAGCTTTCTTT

v_call: TRBV7-2
clone_size: .
j_call: TRBJ2-5
cdr3_length: 16
d_call: TRBD2
cdr3_aa: CASSVGTSGGRETQYF
cdr3_nt: TGTGCCAGCAGCGTCGGGACTAGCGGGGGGCGGGAGACCCAGTACTTC